The following is a TCR beta chain sequence with its context. V dropped 5 bases and J dropped 4; count of bases not matched to a gene: 1. In germline, CDR1 is LNHNV, CDR2 YYDKDF (reference sequence). The CDR3 has 13 residues. Recovery meant two consecutive negative NP/OP PCR tests, professional clearance, or resolved symptoms. These data originate in a study of blood T cell repertoires in COVID-19. Across the study: Acute and convalescent COVID-19 specimens originated in the United States, Italy and Spain. Nucleic acid was either cDNA or gDNA, and it came from T cells, B-cell-depleted T cells, or PBMCs.

Original methodology: By means of reference gene primer amplification, nucleated cell counts were estimated. Here immunoSEQ multiplex PCR was the method, and the copy in TCRdb shows in-frame clones only, minus some. From that table come the V and J calls and clone size; the DNA was used to work out D and trimming. The profile shows about 180,000 clones, roughly 83% of them singletons. This sequence originates from a woman aged 25-40 years who had recovered from COVID-19. The sequencing input was PBMCs or T cells enriched from blood (not recorded which). The genes are TRBV15 and TRBJ2-5, with 10 positions matching TRBD1. The CDR3 sequence: CATSWDRGETQYF. The DNA of the CDR3 is TGTGCCACCAGCTGGGACAGGGGAGAGACCCAGTACTTC. Based on the CDR3 plus reference TRBV15 and TRBJ2-5, the full variable domain is DAMVIQNPRYQVTQFGKPVTLSCSQTLNHNVMYWYQQKSSQAPKLLFHYYDKDFNNEADTPDNFQSRRPNTSFCFLDIRSPGLGDTAMYLCATSWDRGETQYFGPGTRLLVL.